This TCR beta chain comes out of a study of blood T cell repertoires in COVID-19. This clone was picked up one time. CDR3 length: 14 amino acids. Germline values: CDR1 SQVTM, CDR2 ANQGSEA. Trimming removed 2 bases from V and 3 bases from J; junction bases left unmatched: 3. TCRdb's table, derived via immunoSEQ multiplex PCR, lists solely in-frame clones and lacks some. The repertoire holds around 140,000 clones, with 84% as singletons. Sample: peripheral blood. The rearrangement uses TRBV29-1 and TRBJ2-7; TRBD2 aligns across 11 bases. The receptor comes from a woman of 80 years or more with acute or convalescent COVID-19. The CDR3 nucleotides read TGCAGCGTTGAACTAGCGGGAGGTATCTACGAGCAGTACTTC. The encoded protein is CSVELAGGIYEQYF.